The 20 T cell receptor beta chains listed next were all sequenced from one sample in a study of metastatic and nonmetastatic thyroid tumors. No patient received treatment before thyroid surgery. MiXCR was used by TCRdb to re-call the PCR reads. This sample has 37,000 or so clones, with 15% to 20% found just once. Material: blood. Receptors were obtained from a female donor with papillary thyroid cancer or a benign thyroid nodule (not recorded which). Some clones in this sample may be carry-over from other donors' samples.

This clone has at least ten counts. The chain uses TRBV4-2 and TRBJ1-2, with TRBD1 as a possible D gene (6 bases). The ends were cut back, 1 base at V and 4 bases at J, with 16 bases in the middle. CDR1 LGHNA and CDR2 YNFKEQ come from the germline V gene. The CDR3 is 16 amino acids. The CDR3 nucleotides read TGTGCCAGCAGCCAAGTCTGGGACATCGCTTCCTATGGCTACACCTTC. It encodes CASSQVWDIASYGYTF.

This clone was recorded at least ten times. The chain is built from TRBV18 and TRBJ1-5, with 7 nucleotides matching TRBD1. The V segment lost 4 bases and the J segment 2 bases; nucleotides outside the gene matches: 2. In germline, CDR1 is KGHSH, CDR2 LQKENI. This CDR3 contains 14 residues. CDR3 region: CASSLGTGNQPQHF. CDR3 bases: TGTGCCAGCTCACTCGGGACAGGCAATCAGCCCCAGCATTTT.

This clone was observed at least ten times. The chain uses TRBV13 and TRBJ2-7; 11 bases agree with TRBD2. After removal of 1 base from V and 9 bases from J, the junction contained 5 bases not matched to a gene. Germline V gene lookup returns CDR1 PRHDT and CDR2 FYEKMQ (reference sequence). This CDR3 region has 14 residues. The chain's CDR3 is CASSLALSGRGQYF. DNA of the CDR3: TGTGCCAGCAGCTTAGCCCTTAGCGGGAGGGGGCAGTACTTC.

This clone was recorded at least ten times. The chain recombines TRBV9 with TRBJ1-1; D ambiguous. The V gene's germline CDR1 is SGDLS and CDR2 YYNGEE. CDR3 length: 13 residues. Trimming removed 4 bases from V and 5 bases from J, with 12 bases in between. CDR3 sequence: CASSLRTRTEAFF. As DNA, the CDR3 is TGTGCCAGCAGCCTAAGGACGCGTACTGAAGCTTTCTTT.

This clone showed up many times. This chain uses TRBV20-1 with TRBJ2-1; 14 bases fit TRBD2. Germline assignment: CDR1 DFQATT and CDR2 SNEGSKA (reference sequence). The CDR3 has 17 amino acids. V shed 1 base, J shed 3 bases, and the junction held 5 bases outside the gene matches. The CDR3 region is CSARGTGTSGSYNEQFF. The DNA for the CDR3 is TGCAGTGCTAGAGGAACCGGGACTAGCGGGAGCTACAATGAGCAGTTCTTC.

This clone appeared many times. A read error may produce the germline difference seen at one junction end. CDR3 region: CASSSGLAGGKTQYF. CDR3 DNA: TGTGCTAGCAGCTCCGGACTAGCGGGGGGGAAGACCCAGTACTTC. The rearrangement links TRBV7-7 to TRBJ2-5; 15 nucleotides match TRBD2. Germline V gene lookup returns CDR1 SSHAT and CDR2 FNYEAQ (reference sequence). The CDR3 is 15 residues long.

Notes on this clone: Compared with germline, one end of the junction differs, possibly owing to a read error. The chain couples TRBV2 to TRBJ2-3; TRBD2 matches at 8 bases. The V gene's germline CDR1 is SNHLY and CDR2 FYNNEI. The CDR3 totals 15 residues. Written as DNA, the CDR3 is TGTGCCACCAGTGAGCAGACTAGCGGCACAGATACGCAGTATTTT. Translating gives CATSEQTSGTDTQYF.

This clone was seen at least ten times. The chain links TRBV4-2 to TRBJ2-7; TRBD2 matches 10 bases. Germline V gene sequence: CDR1 LGHNA, CDR2 YNFKEQ. V lost 5 bases and J lost 0; bases outside the gene matches: 10. The CDR3 runs to 17 residues. The CDR3 protein is CASSIRTSGYSSYEQYF. CDR3 in DNA: TGTGCCAGCAGCATCCGGACTAGCGGATACAGCTCCTACGAGCAGTACTTC.

This clone appeared a few times. The gene calls are TRBV6-1 and TRBJ1-6; the match to TRBD1 covers 7 bases. Germline values: CDR1 MNHNS, CDR2 SASEGT. The length of the CDR3 is 12 residues. V shed 9 bases and J 10 bases; nucleotides not matched to a gene: 6. For the CDR3, the DNA is TGTGCCAGTTTCGACAGGGTGTCACCCCTCCACTTT. Translated: CASFDRVSPLHF.

This clone has a count of ten or more. This chain joins TRBV6-2 or TRBV6-3 and TRBJ2-7, with 10 bases that match TRBD2. This CDR3 spans 17 amino acids. The germline V gene has CDR1 MNHEY and CDR2 SVGEGT. Trimming took 2 bases from V and 0 from J; bases not matched to a gene: 7. CDR3 amino acids: CASSYPEGLAISYEQYF. CDR3 nucleotides: TGTGCCAGCAGTTACCCTGAGGGACTAGCGATCTCCTACGAGCAGTACTTC.

This clone was seen once. The chain couples TRBV19 to TRBJ1-5; D ambiguous. Trimming removed 10 bases at V and 3 bases at J, with 25 bases between. Germline values: CDR1 LNHDA, CDR2 SQIVND (reference sequence). The CDR3 sequence is 17 residues long. CDR3 bases: TGTGCCATCCGACTCACTCCCGGGATAGGGCACAATCAGCCCCAGCATTTT. Encoded protein: CAIRLTPGIGHNQPQHF.

This clone is labeled as medium-sized. The rearrangement joins TRBV9 to TRBJ2-7; TRBD2 might be the D (5 bases). V was clipped by 0 bases and J by 0 bases, with 7 bases between them. CDR1 is SGDLS, CDR2 YYNGEE, per germline. The CDR3 extends over 14 amino acids. CDR3 loop: CASSVDGDSYEQYF. The CDR3 DNA is TGTGCCAGCAGCGTAGACGGGGACTCCTACGAGCAGTACTTC. Variable domain in full (rest from reference TRBV9 and TRBJ2-7): DSGVTQTPKHLITATGQRVTLRCSPRSGDLSVYWYQQSLDQGLQFLIQYYNGEERAKGNILERFSAQQFPDLHSELNLSSLELGDSALYFCASSVDGDSYEQYFGPGTRLTVT.

In this sample, this clone turned up many times. This sequence joins TRBV5-1 and TRBJ1-2; weak D call: TRBD1 (5 bases). The CDR3 is 13 residues long. From germline, CDR1 is SGHRS and CDR2 YFSETQ. The V end lost 2 bases, the J end lost 6 bases, and 11 bases lay between the germline ends. The CDR3 sequence: CASSFGGVDGYTF. CDR3 nucleotide sequence: TGCGCCAGCAGCTTCGGGGGAGTGGATGGCTACACCTTC.

J is TRBJ2-1 and V is TRBV6-2 or TRBV6-3, with 9 nucleotides matching TRBD2. J gave up 7 bases and V 1 base, and 8 bases lay outside the gene matches. The CDR3 loop spans 16 amino acids. CDR1 and CDR2 (germline): MNHEY, SVGEGT. CDR3: CASSYWVAGEGNEQFF. CDR3 DNA: TGTGCCAGCAGTTACTGGGTAGCGGGAGAGGGGAATGAGCAGTTCTTC.

This clone has ten or more counts. The chain employs TRBV12-3 or TRBV12-4 and TRBJ1-6, with D perhaps TRBD1 (5 bases). V was pared by 1 base and J by 5 bases, with 9 bases between. The CDR3 length is 15 residues. CDR3 residues: CASSLGGVDNSPLHF. The CDR3 nucleotides read TGTGCCAGCAGTTTAGGGGGGGTCGATAATTCACCCCTCCACTTT.

This clone was detected ten times or more. V is TRBV18 and J is TRBJ2-1; 7 bases are shared with TRBD1. CDR3 length: 12 amino acids. V gave up 8 bases and J gave up 7 bases; unmatched junction bases: 5. Germline CDR1 KGHSH, CDR2 LQKENI. The chain's CDR3 is CASAGDRNEQFF. Written as DNA, the CDR3 is TGTGCCAGCGCCGGGGACAGAAATGAGCAGTTCTTC.

This clone showed up just a few times. In nucleotides, the CDR3 is TGTGCCAGCAGCGCTAGCGGGACGGTCTCCTACAATGAGCAGTTCTTC. Encoded protein: CASSASGTVSYNEQFF. The chain combines TRBV9 with TRBJ2-1; 9 bases are shared with TRBD2. The CDR3 runs to 16 residues. V was clipped by 3 bases and J by 0 bases; unmatched bases: 4. The germline CDR1 and CDR2 sequences are SGDLS and YYNGEE.

The J gene is TRBJ2-4, the V gene TRBV6-1; D unclear. The CDR3 has 16 amino acids. The germline V gene has CDR1 MNHNS and CDR2 SASEGT. V lost 1 base, J lost 2 bases, and 12 bases lay in between. The CDR3 sequence is CASSEVLGLSKNIQYF. In DNA, the CDR3 is TGTGCCAGCAGTGAAGTATTAGGCCTATCCAAAAACATTCAGTACTTC.

This clone was recorded a few times. This may arise from a read error, as a much more abundant clone is one base away. This chain connects TRBV7-7 to TRBJ2-1, with TRBD1 as a possible D gene (6 bases). Germline values: CDR1 SSHAT, CDR2 FNYEAQ (reference sequence). This CDR3 region has 15 residues. The CDR3 loop reads CAGSLARGSHNEQFF. The CDR3 coding sequence is TGTGCTGGCAGCTTAGCCAGGGGCTCTCACAATGAGCAGTTCTTC.

This clone occurred many times. This rearrangement joins TRBV2 to TRBJ1-4; D perhaps matches TRBD1 (5 bases). The V gene's germline CDR1 is SNHLY and CDR2 FYNNEI. Trimming removed 9 bases from V and 5 bases from J, with 16 bases in between. CDR3 length equals 14 residues. The CDR3 DNA follows: TGTGCCAGTAGGTTTTCGGGGCGGAATGAAAAACTGTTTTTT. The encoded protein is CASRFSGRNEKLFF.